A single sample gave rise to the 14 T cell receptor beta chains below, sequenced in a study of blood T cell repertoires in COVID-19. Measured with immunoSEQ multiplex PCR; TCRdb has only the in-frame clones, and not every one. The sample shows around 25,000 clones, 77% of them seen only once. Material: peripheral blood. All receptors derive from an elderly man with active or convalescent COVID-19.

The V call is TRBV19, the J call TRBJ2-1; TRBD2 agrees at 14 bases. Germline CDR1 is LNHDA and CDR2 is SQIVND (reference sequence). The CDR3 length is 16 residues. V dropped 5 bases and J dropped 7; count of bases not matched to a gene: 7. In nucleotides, the CDR3 is TGTGCCAGTAGTTTTCCGGGACTAGCGGGAGTAAATGAGCAGTTCTTC. Translated, it gives CASSFPGLAGVNEQFF.

This clone was counted a single time. The rearrangement links TRBV27 to TRBJ2-5; D gene unclear. Germline lookup yields CDR1 MNHEY and CDR2 SMNVEV (reference sequence). Trimming took off 6 bases at V and 0 bases at J, with 8 bases between the two ends. The CDR3 runs to 13 residues. This CDR3 reads CASRQVNQETQYF. The DNA for the CDR3 is TGTGCCAGCAGACAAGTGAACCAAGAGACCCAGTACTTC.

The chain employs TRBV28 and TRBJ2-7; 9 nucleotides line up with TRBD2. The CDR3 has 14 residues. V lost 3 bases to trimming and J lost 2 bases; unmatched junction nucleotides: 2. Germline V lookup: CDR1 MDHEN, CDR2 SYDVKM. DNA for the CDR3: TGTGCCAGCAGTTTTATAGCGGGAGCCTACGAGCAGTACTTC. Encoded protein: CASSFIAGAYEQYF.

In its sample, this clone was seen a few times. The V gene is TRBV19, the J gene TRBJ1-4; D remains unclear. V was trimmed by 6 bases and J by 0 bases, leaving 14 bases between them. The V gene's germline CDR1 is LNHDA and CDR2 SQIVND (reference sequence). The CDR3 has 16 amino acids. As DNA, the CDR3 is TGTGCCAGTAGCCCTTGGGCCGGGGCAACTAATGAAAAACTGTTTTTT. It encodes CASSPWAGATNEKLFF.

The chain carries TRBV11-2 and TRBJ2-1; 10 positions match TRBD1. This CDR3 is 16 amino acids long. The V segment lost 2 bases and the J segment 8 bases; nucleotides outside the gene matches: 9. Germline V gene lookup returns CDR1 SGHAT and CDR2 FQNNGV. CDR3 protein: CASSLISGTGVHEQFF. The CDR3 nucleotides read TGTGCCAGCAGCTTAATATCCGGGACAGGGGTGCATGAGCAGTTCTTC.

This CDR3 is CASSLSPLAGVVDTQYF. The CDR3 DNA is TGTGCCAGCAGCCTAAGCCCACTAGCGGGAGTCGTGGATACGCAGTATTTT. The J gene is TRBJ2-3, the V gene TRBV7-2; 11 bases fit TRBD2. Germline V lookup: CDR1 SGHTA, CDR2 FQGNSA. CDR3 size: 17 residues. After removal of 5 bases from V and 6 bases from J, the junction contained 13 bases not matched to a gene.

This clone appeared a single time. V and J are TRBV2 and TRBJ1-1, with a weak D call TRBD1 (5 bases). The germline V gene encodes CDR1 SNHLY and CDR2 FYNNEI. The germline V and J ends were trimmed by 3 bases and 6 bases, with 11 bases remaining between them. The CDR3 has 13 amino acids. CDR3 nucleotide sequence: TGTGCCAGCAGTGAGGAGGGGACCGCTGAAGCTTTCTTT. Its translation: CASSEEGTAEAFF.

The J gene is TRBJ2-7, the V gene TRBV19; D might be TRBD1 (6 bases). Germline CDR1 and CDR2: LNHDA and SQIVND (reference sequence). V was trimmed by 5 bases and J by 5 bases, leaving 19 bases between them. The CDR3 covers 15 residues. In nucleotides, the CDR3 is TGTGCCAGTAGTTCAACAGGGACCCCTAACGACGAGCAGTACTTC. It is translated as CASSSTGTPNDEQYF.

The chain joins TRBV29-1 to TRBJ1-2; D unclear. V gave up 7 bases and J gave up 4 bases, with 7 bases separating them. Looked up from germline, CDR1 is SQVTM and CDR2 is ANQGSEA. This CDR3 is built from 10 residues. CDR3 sequence: CSDSLYGYTF. CDR3 sequence (DNA): TGCAGCGACAGTCTCTATGGCTACACCTTC. Complete variable domain (other parts from reference TRBV29-1 and TRBJ1-2): SAVISQKPSRDICQRGTSLTIQCQVDSQVTMMFWYRQQPGQSLTLIATANQGSEATYESGFVIDKFPISRPNLTFSTLTVSNMSPEDSSIYLCSDSLYGYTFGSGTRLTVV.

The rearrangement links TRBV27 to TRBJ1-2, with 9 bases matching TRBD1. The CDR3 is 14 amino acids. Germline lookup yields CDR1 MNHEY and CDR2 SMNVEV (reference sequence). Germline trimming cut 4 bases from V and 6 bases from J; bases unmatched to any gene: 6. The CDR3 DNA follows: TGTGCCAGCAGTTCCGGGACAGGGTCTCATGGCTACACCTTC. The encoded protein is CASSSGTGSHGYTF.

The chain combines TRBV11-2 with TRBJ2-7; the D is unclear. This CDR3 comprises 15 residues. The germline V and J ends were trimmed by 2 bases and 2 bases, with 13 bases remaining between them. Germline V gene lookup returns CDR1 SGHAT and CDR2 FQNNGV. CDR3 loop: CASSLHEDLPYEQYF. DNA for the CDR3: TGTGCCAGCAGCTTACATGAGGATTTACCCTACGAGCAGTACTTC.

This clone has only one observation. The genes are TRBV5-4 and TRBJ2-7; 10 bases agree with TRBD2. There are 14 residues in the CDR3. V lost 4 bases to trimming and J lost 7 bases; unmatched junction nucleotides: 8. The germline V gene has CDR1 SGHNT and CDR2 YYREEE (reference sequence). CDR3 in DNA: TGTGCCAGCAGCATCGAGCGGGGGGGCGGGGAGCAGTACTTC. It yields the protein CASSIERGGGEQYF.

The chain employs TRBV7-2 and TRBJ1-2; 9 bases fit TRBD1. This CDR3 has 15 residues. J lost 7 bases, V lost 5 bases, and 11 bases had no gene match. Germline values: CDR1 SGHTA, CDR2 FQGNSA. CDR3 sequence (DNA): TGTGCCAGCAGCCAACCTCCCGGGACAGGGACTGGCTACACCTTC. Encoded protein: CASSQPPGTGTGYTF.

The rearrangement links TRBV5-5 to TRBJ2-3, with 12 bases identical to TRBD2. Trimming cost V 2 bases and J 5 bases; bases outside gene matches: 6. CDR1 is SGHKS and CDR2 is YYEKEE in the germline V gene (reference sequence). There are 16 residues in the CDR3. The CDR3, as DNA: TGTGCCAGCAGCTTCGGACTAGCGGGGCCCTTAGATACGCAGTATTTT. Its protein product is CASSFGLAGPLDTQYF.